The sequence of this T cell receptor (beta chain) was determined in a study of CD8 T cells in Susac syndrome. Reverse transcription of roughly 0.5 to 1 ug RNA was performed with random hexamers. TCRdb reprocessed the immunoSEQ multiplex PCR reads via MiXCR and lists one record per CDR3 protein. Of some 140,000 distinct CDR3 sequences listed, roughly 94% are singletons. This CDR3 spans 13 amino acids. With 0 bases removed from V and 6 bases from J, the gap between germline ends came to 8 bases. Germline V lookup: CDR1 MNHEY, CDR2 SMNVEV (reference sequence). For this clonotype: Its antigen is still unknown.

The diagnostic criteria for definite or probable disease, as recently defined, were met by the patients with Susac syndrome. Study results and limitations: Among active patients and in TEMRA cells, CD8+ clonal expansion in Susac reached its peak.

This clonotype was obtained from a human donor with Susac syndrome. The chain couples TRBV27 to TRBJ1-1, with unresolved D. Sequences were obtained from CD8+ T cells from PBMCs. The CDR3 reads CASSLSEGSEAFF. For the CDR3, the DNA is TGTGCCAGCAGTTTATCTGAGGGCTCTGAAGCTTTCTTT.